One and the same sample provided the 14 T cell receptor beta chains below, sequenced in a study of T cells in Graves' hyperthyroidism and ophthalmopathy (dated by TCRdb to between 2018 and 2021). Receptor libraries were prepared by multiplex PCR. The run used an Illumina HiSeq 2000. Amplification of TCR beta CDR3 regions was carried out from RNA transcripts. A first-round RT-PCR of the TCR CDR3 used the HTBI primer set with the Qiagen OneStep RT-PCR kit. TCRdb reworked the public reads: Q25 trimming with fastp, MiXCR clone assembly, productive beta chains retained. Each entry merges the rows of one CDR3 protein and shows their most common DNA and genes. In all, the sample holds approximately 370,000 distinct CDR3 sequences, and about a sixth of those were seen once. Of the sample, around 35% falls within the top ten clones. The sample consisted of blood. These TCRs come from a woman in her 30s with Graves' hyperthyroidism that later progressed to Graves' ophthalmopathy.

This clonotype has a count of ten or more. The chain joins TRBV20-1 to TRBJ2-3, with TRBD2 matching 7 bases. The CDR3 consists of 22 residues. The J segment lost 2 bases and the V segment lost 0 bases, leaving 26 bases of the junction unmatched. Germline CDR1 and CDR2: DFQATT and SNEGSKA (reference sequence). This chain's CDR3 is CSARDPSDRSGPGPHHTDTQYF. For the CDR3, the DNA is TGCAGTGCTAGAGACCCCTCGGATCGTAGCGGGCCTGGGCCACACCACACAGATACGCAGTATTTT.

This clonotype was seen many times. The genes are TRBV7-9 and TRBJ2-3, with D tentatively TRBD1 or TRBD2 (6 bases each). The CDR3 sequence is 14 residues long. Between the trimmed V and J ends, which lost 5 bases and 2 bases, there was a span of 11 bases. Germline CDR1 SEHNR, CDR2 FQNEAQ (reference sequence). CDR3 coding DNA: TGTGCCAGCAGCGGGGGGACAAACACAGATACGCAGTATTTT. It is translated as CASSGGTNTDTQYF.

In this sample, this clonotype turned up a few times. The V call is TRBV18, the J call TRBJ2-7, with 7 bases identical to TRBD1. The germline CDR1 and CDR2 sequences are KGHSH and LQKENI. The V segment lost 2 bases and the J segment 0 bases; nucleotides outside the gene matches: 4. This CDR3 spans 15 amino acids. The CDR3 DNA is TGTGCCAGCTCACCAAGCCCAGGGGGCTCCTACGAGCAGTACTTC. It translates to CASSPSPGGSYEQYF. Drawing the rest from reference TRBV18 and TRBJ2-7, the complete variable domain is NAGVMQNPRHLVRRRGQEARLRCSPMKGHSHVYWYRQLPEEGLKFMVYLQKENIIDESGMPKERFSAEFPKEGPSILRIQQVVRGDSAAYFCASSPSPGGSYEQYFGPGTRLTVT.

This clonotype showed up many times. The chain uses TRBV7-9 and TRBJ2-5; TRBD2 agrees at 8 bases. Unmatched junction bases numbered 2, after V lost 5 bases and J lost 3 bases. Germline assignment: CDR1 SEHNR and CDR2 FQNEAQ (reference sequence). This CDR3 is 13 amino acids long. The CDR3 spells CASSRGGEETQYF. CDR3 DNA: TGTGCCAGCAGCCGGGGGGGGGAAGAGACCCAGTACTTC.

This clonotype was picked up many times. The V and J genes are TRBV19 and TRBJ1-2; 7 bases align to TRBD1. J was trimmed by 5 bases and V by 5 bases; bases with no gene match: 8. This CDR3 has 14 amino acids. Per the germline V gene, CDR1 is LNHDA and CDR2 is SQIVND (reference sequence). CDR3 bases: TGTGCCAGTAGTTTCGGACAGGAATGGTATGGCTACACCTTC. Residues: CASSFGQEWYGYTF.

In its sample, this clonotype was seen many times. The chain employs TRBV4-1 and TRBJ2-1; 8 nucleotides align to TRBD2. The V and J ends lost 4 bases and 7 bases, in that order; junction bases with no gene match: 3. The germline V gene has CDR1 MGHRA and CDR2 YSYEKL. The CDR3 has 13 residues. DNA for the CDR3: TGCGCCAGCAGCCGAACGGGGGGGAATGAGCAGTTCTTC. Its translation is CASSRTGGNEQFF.

This clonotype was observed at least ten times. This chain uses TRBV30 with TRBJ2-7; D call uncertain. V was cut by 2 bases and J by 4 bases, with 12 bases left in between. CDR3 length: 13 amino acids. The V gene's germline CDR1 is GTSNPN and CDR2 SVGIG (reference sequence). CDR3 sequence (DNA): TGTGCCTGGAGTTACGCGATATCTTACGAGCAGTACTTC. Residues: CAWSYAISYEQYF.

The genes are TRBV19 and TRBJ1-1; 8 nucleotides align to TRBD1. CDR1 is LNHDA, CDR2 SQIVND, per germline (reference sequence). V lost 5 bases, J lost 5 bases, and 13 bases stayed unmatched. The CDR3 length is 16 residues. CDR3 region: CASSGLQGASGTEAFF. CDR3 coding DNA: TGTGCCAGTAGTGGCCTTCAGGGGGCTTCGGGAACTGAAGCTTTCTTT.

This clonotype was picked up many times. The chain has TRBV27 and TRBJ1-4; perhaps TRBD1 as D (5 bases). Trimming removed 6 bases from V and 8 bases from J, with 19 bases in between. This CDR3 is built from 15 residues. Germline assignment: CDR1 MNHEY and CDR2 SMNVEV (reference sequence). CDR3 protein: CASSLYGGYWEKLFF. DNA for the CDR3: TGTGCCAGCAGCCTATATGGGGGTTATTGGGAAAAACTGTTTTTT.

This clonotype was observed a few times. The chain recombines TRBV20-1 with TRBJ1-4; no clear D gene. Deletions cut 0 bases from V and 7 bases from J, with 3 bases between. The CDR3 length is 11 residues. CDR1 is DFQATT and CDR2 is SNEGSKA in the germline V gene (reference sequence). The CDR3 here is CSARDLEKLFF. The CDR3, as DNA: TGCAGTGCTAGAGATCTTGAAAAACTGTTTTTT.

This clonotype was seen at least ten times. The chain is built from TRBV12-3 or TRBV12-4 and TRBJ2-7; TRBD2 matches 8 bases. The CDR3 is made up of 15 amino acids. J was trimmed by 4 bases and V by 3 bases; bases with no gene match: 8. The CDR3 coding sequence is TGTGCCAGCAGTTTCGGGGGGGGCCGCATGTACGAGCAGTACTTC. As protein: CASSFGGGRMYEQYF.

This clonotype was seen repeatedly, ten times or more. This chain uses TRBV5-1 with TRBJ2-3; D unclear. This CDR3 region has 14 residues. Germline lookup yields CDR1 SGHRS and CDR2 YFSETQ. Trimming left V 5 bases short and J 4 bases short, with 14 bases between. The CDR3 DNA reads as TGCGCCAGCAGGCTGGCGCCCGACGCAGATACGCAGTATTTT. This codes for CASRLAPDADTQYF.

Many counts were recorded for this clonotype. The gene calls are TRBV2 and TRBJ2-7; D is tentatively TRBD1 or TRBD2 (6 bases each). Germline V lookup: CDR1 SNHLY, CDR2 FYNNEI. Trimming stripped 0 bases from V and 1 base from J, with 10 bases between. The CDR3 spans 15 residues. CDR3 sequence: CASSEAGGLSYEQYF. The CDR3 coding sequence is TGTGCCAGCAGTGAAGCAGGGGGGTTATCCTACGAGCAGTACTTC.

The sample holds many counts of this clonotype. The rearrangement joins TRBV29-1 to TRBJ2-7; TRBD1 is a possible D gene (6 bases). CDR3 length: 15 residues. The germline gives CDR1 SQVTM, CDR2 ANQGSEA. V lost 0 bases and J 0 bases, leaving 12 bases between the germline ends. The CDR3 DNA sequence: TGCAGCGTTGAAGACGAAAGGGGGAGCTCCTACGAGCAGTACTTC. This sequence encodes CSVEDERGSSYEQYF.